This T cell receptor (beta chain) is drawn from a study of PD-1 blockade in classical Hodgkin lymphoma (dated by TCRdb to about 2020). Turning to the overall study: Nivolumab dosing was 3 mg/kg intravenously every 2 weeks, continuing until either disease progression or unacceptable toxicity. The study used TCR beta sequencing and CyTOF to define a peripheral blood immune signature of response to PD-1 blockade in classical Hodgkin lymphoma.

Concerning this clone: Its antigen specificity is not known. No much larger clonotype is one base removed from it; base qualities were not supplied.

Broader findings and caveats from the paper: Baseline diversity similar to that of newly diagnosed patients was observed in trial patients achieving complete response, whereas significantly lower diversity was observed in partial responders and progressors. Diversity was lower in patients who began nivolumab less than 1 year after ASCT, so these patients were left out of later analyses to avoid confounding by immune reconstitution. Newly diagnosed patients were reported to have lower baseline TCR diversity than healthy donors, and relapsed/refractory patients were reported to have lower baseline TCR diversity still. By C4D1, a significant rise was seen in CD4+ TCR diversity but not in CD8+ TCR diversity (p=0.0027 vs p=0.16), and the rise was most apparent among complete responders (p=0.02). The study covered only a single clinical trial cohort, and the causes of the repertoire differences, possibly disease activity or prior therapy, were still not defined.

The time point tag for this specimen amounts to: cycle 4 day 1 (C4D1), after 6 weeks of nivolumab. Relapse after autologous stem cell transplantation had occurred in all trial patients, and cohorts A, B and C were distinguished by prior brentuximab vedotin exposure. The trial cohort comprised more than 55 patients with relapsed/refractory classical Hodgkin lymphoma whose best overall responses were complete response, partial response or progressive disease. Trial patients were treated with single-agent nivolumab in the multi-cohort phase II CheckMate 205 trial. An independent review committee assessed best overall response by applying the 2007 International Working Group response criteria. Trial PBMCs were collected immediately before nivolumab initiation (C1D1) and during therapy at cycle 2 day 1 and cycle 4 day 1. After peripheral blood was drawn into 8 mL Vacutainer Cell Preparation Tubes, PBMCs were isolated by centrifugation and then cryopreserved.

The Qiagen DNeasy kit was used to extract genomic DNA from unsorted PBMCs and from the negatively selected CD4+ and CD8+ fractions. TCR beta CDR3 regions were subjected to amplification by immunoSEQ multiplex PCR with primers that anneal to V and J segments. A synthetic immune receptor repertoire was used to minimize amplification bias, and any residual bias was removed computationally once sequencing was done. The paper's data handling went like this. Custom Python scripts were used to quantify repertoire diversity as the Shannon entropy index. Unsorted, CD4+ and CD8+ repertoires were examined separately, except in combined analyses, for which CD4+ and CD8+ sequences were merged in silico. Clonal expansion was defined as at least a 2-fold frequency increase after treatment relative to C1D1, with a pseudocount of 0.5 for undetected baseline clones. Clones with 0 or 1 copy at C1D1 were defined as singleton clones, while clones with 2 or more copies were defined as non-singleton clones. Clones expanded in unsorted samples were annotated as CD4+, CD8+ or unknown by matching protein sequences in sorted samples from the same patient. Diversity changes from C1D1 to C4D1 were tested in paired samples using Wilcoxon tests. TCRdb holds this immuneACCESS table with in-frame rearrangements only. Some clones are missing; in checked studies, unresolved V genes explain under half, and the rest has no known cause. That table is the source of V, J and clone size, and D and trimming were worked out from the DNA. The sample yields about 24,000 clones; roughly 76% were counted once. The ten largest clones capture 25% to 30% of the sample.

Measured from the cysteine to the phenylalanine, the CDR3 is 15 residues long. The kept DNA is CDR3 alone, 45 bases in frame from the first base. V has 6 bases trimmed and J has 4 bases trimmed; junction bases matching no gene number 7. From the germline V gene (reference sequence), CDR1 is MNHNY and CDR2 is SVGAGI. The rearrangement combines TRBV6-6 with TRBJ2-5; 11 middle bases align to TRBD2. This sample comprised peripheral blood mononuclear cells (PBMCs), obtained before the fourth cycle of nivolumab. The source of this sequence is a human donor with classical Hodgkin lymphoma. The DNA sequence is TGTGCCAGCAGGATTAGCGGGGGGGCCCCAGAGACCCAGTACTTC. Protein translation: CASRISGGAPETQYF.